These T cell receptor beta chains were read from a single sample in a study of T-cell reconstitution after alpha-beta-depleted transplantation in children. Via MiXCR, TCRdb re-called the PCR reads, giving one row per CDR3 protein. Altogether about 610,000 distinct CDR3 sequences are present, approximately 10% being singletons, with the ten largest covering 4%. The specimen comprised PBMCs from the stem cell graft donor, sampled from the stem cell graft. Source of these receptors: a human donor who donated a stem cell graft to a child with acute myeloid leukemia. Both conserved end residues are part of each CDR3. D genes are given only for firm matches. Clone size is stated in some rows and not others, as once, few, many or a class when expanded.

-	-	TRBJ2-3	TRBV29-1	CSGGTSTDTQYF	TGCAGCGGCGGGACAAGCACAGATACGCAGTATTTT
-	-	TRBJ2-7	TRBV28	CASTPLGGKYEQYF	TGTGCCAGCACCCCCCTCGGGGGCAAATACGAGCAGTACTTC
-	few	TRBJ2-1	TRBV3-1	CASSPRGSSSNEQFF	TGTGCCAGCAGCCCCAGGGGTAGTAGCTCCAATGAGCAGTTCTTC
-	-	TRBJ2-7	TRBV7-9	CASTPGAFGEQYF	TGTGCCAGCACCCCCGGGGCATTCGGCGAGCAGTACTTC
-	few	TRBJ1-6	TRBV20-1	CSATRDGNSPLHF	TGCAGTGCTACCCGGGATGGTAATTCACCCCTCCACTTT
-	many	TRBJ2-2	TRBV4-3	CASSQDVSGELFF	TGCGCCAGCAGTCAAGATGTCTCCGGGGAGCTGTTTTTT
-	many	TRBJ2-2	TRBV25-1	CASSEGPGAGTGELFF	TGTGCCAGCAGTGAGGGTCCCGGGGCTGGCACCGGGGAGCTGTTTTTT
-	few	TRBJ2-5	TRBV12-3/TRBV12-4	CTSSKGPRGSGVEETQYF	TGTACCAGCAGTAAAGGCCCGAGGGGGTCGGGAGTTGAAGAGACCCAGTACTTC
-	-	TRBJ1-3	TRBV29-1	CSVQGISTGNTIYF	TGCAGCGTTCAGGGGATCAGTACCGGAAACACCATATATTTT
-	-	TRBJ2-1	TRBV5-1	CASSLKGSAQGAGSYNEQFF	TGCGCCAGCAGCTTGAAGGGCTCCGCCCAAGGGGCCGGTTCCTACAATGAGCAGTTCTTC
-	many	TRBJ1-1	TRBV4-2	CASSSTWTGNTEAFF	TGTGCCAGCAGCTCGACATGGACTGGGAACACTGAAGCTTTCTTT
-	few	TRBJ2-4	TRBV4-2	CASSRGTGGNIQYF	TGTGCCAGCAGCCGCGGGACGGGCGGAAACATTCAGTACTTC
-	many	TRBJ2-5	TRBV14	CASSPRAGETQYF	TGTGCCAGCAGCCCCCGTGCCGGCGAGACCCAGTACTTC
-	-	TRBJ2-1	TRBV5-1	CASGLAYNEQFF	TGCGCCAGCGGACTGGCCTACAATGAGCAGTTCTTC
TRBD1	few	TRBJ2-1	TRBV24-1	CATSDWDRGAGNEQFF	TGTGCCACCAGTGATTGGGACAGGGGCGCGGGTAATGAGCAGTTCTTC